The clone carrying this T cell receptor (beta chain) was found a few times. The target antigen is unknown. The record originates from a study of blood T cells in healthy people across ages. Study outcomes and limitations: A roughly linear age-dependent decrease characterized TCR beta diversity per million T cells.

V lost 7 bases to trimming and J lost 2 bases; unmatched junction nucleotides: 11. CDR3 length equals 17 residues. Germline V gene sequence: CDR1 MNHEY, CDR2 SVGEGT. A J-beta primer mix and a sample-barcoded 5' primer were used in a second PCR of about 7 to 12 cycles. Each CDR3 protein is one row after TCRdb ran MiXCR on the 5' RACE reads. The sample includes approximately 900,000 distinct CDR3 sequences, under 50% of them seen just once. The gene calls are TRBV6-2 or TRBV6-3 and TRBJ2-2; 9 bases are a match to TRBD1. The TCR sequence derives from a young man in good health. The sequencing sample was made of blood. This CDR3 is CASTNEGQGVNTGELFF. CDR3 nucleotides: TGTGCCAGCACTAACGAGGGACAGGGAGTTAACACCGGGGAGCTGTTTTTT.